These 13 T cell receptor beta chains were sequenced from one sample in a study of beta chain features in type 1 diabetes. Expressed TCRB transcripts were sequenced after all isolated RNA was converted to cDNA. The repertoire was sequenced with immunoSEQ multiplex PCR; TCRdb's copy has only in-frame clones and lacks some. This table has approximately 100,000 clones, almost 40% appearing once. The sequenced sample consisted of stem cell memory CD4+ T cells from blood. The receptors originated from a woman aged 18-29 years in good health.

Here the CDR3 DNA reads TGTGCCAGCACCCGCGGGAGGGGGGCAGATACGCAGTATTTT. Residues: CASTRGRGADTQYF. The chain has TRBV6-6 and TRBJ2-3; 9 bases are a match to TRBD2. CDR1 MNHNY and CDR2 SVGAGI come from the germline V gene (reference sequence). The CDR3 consists of 14 residues. The ends lost 7 bases at V and 4 bases at J; junction bases unmatched: 6.

The rearrangement uses TRBV11-2 and TRBJ2-5, with 12 bases identical to TRBD2. Germline loops: CDR1 SGHAT, CDR2 FQNNGV. The CDR3 extends over 17 amino acids. J was trimmed by 5 bases and V by 5 bases; bases with no gene match: 12. CDR3 in DNA: TGTGCCAGCAGCCCATATCTCCGGACTAGCGGGATGGAGACCCAGTACTTC. Its protein product is CASSPYLRTSGMETQYF. The whole variable domain, filled in from reference TRBV11-2 and TRBJ2-5, reads EAGVAQSPRYKIIEKRQSVAFWCNPISGHATLYWYQQILGQGPKLLIQFQNNGVVDDSQLPKDRFSAERLKGVDSTLKIQPAKLEDSAVYLCASSPYLRTSGMETQYFGPGTRLLVL.

The genes are TRBV7-2 and TRBJ2-2; 9 positions match TRBD2. The CDR3 is made up of 16 amino acids. CDR1 SGHTA and CDR2 FQGNSA come from the germline V gene. Germline trimming cut 5 bases from V and 1 base from J; bases unmatched to any gene: 5. CDR3 DNA: TGTGCCAGCAGCCCGTTGACTAGCGGGAACACCGGGGAGCTGTTTTTT. Its protein is CASSPLTSGNTGELFF.

V usage is TRBV10-3 and J usage is TRBJ1-2; no clear D. Trimming removed 0 bases from V and 8 bases from J, with 10 bases in between. Per the germline V gene, CDR1 is ENHRY and CDR2 is SYGVKD. This CDR3 contains 13 residues. CDR3: CAISESAGLGYTF. The CDR3 DNA sequence: TGTGCCATCAGTGAGTCTGCGGGCCTAGGCTACACCTTC.

The rearrangement joins TRBV11-1 to TRBJ1-1; 8 bases map to TRBD1. The CDR3 is made up of 15 amino acids. V lost 4 bases to trimming and J lost 3 bases; unmatched junction nucleotides: 7. Per the germline V gene, CDR1 is SGHAT and CDR2 is FQDESV (reference sequence). The CDR3 loop is CASSSTGGYHTEAFF. CDR3 nucleotide sequence: TGTGCCAGCAGCTCAACAGGGGGGTACCACACTGAAGCTTTCTTT. The full variable domain, rest sourced from reference TRBV11-1 and TRBJ1-1, is EAEVAQSPRYKITEKSQAVAFWCDPISGHATLYWYRQILGQGPELLVQFQDESVVDDSQLPKDRFSAERLKGVDSTLKIQPAELGDSAMYLCASSSTGGYHTEAFFGQGTRLTVV.

The chain uses TRBV28 and TRBJ2-1, with 11 bases matching TRBD2. V shed 6 bases and J 4 bases; nucleotides not matched to a gene: 8. The V gene's germline CDR1 is MDHEN and CDR2 SYDVKM. The length of the CDR3 is 16 residues. In DNA, the CDR3 is TGTGCCAGCAGGGGTCCTAGCGGGAGGTGGTACAATGAGCAGTTCTTC. It specifies CASRGPSGRWYNEQFF.

The chain links TRBV18 to TRBJ2-7; a weak D match, TRBD1 (5 bases). The germline CDR1 and CDR2 sequences are KGHSH and LQKENI. V was clipped by 3 bases and J by 3 bases, with 12 bases between them. The CDR3 covers 14 residues. The CDR3 protein is CASSPDQGGYEQYF. The CDR3 DNA reads TGTGCCAGCTCACCGGATCAGGGCGGCTACGAGCAGTACTTC.

This clone was detected only a few times. This chain links TRBV29-1 with TRBJ2-5; perhaps TRBD2 as D (6 bases). Germline V CDR1 and CDR2: SQVTM, ANQGSEA. This CDR3 spans 13 amino acids. V shed 0 bases and J shed 4 bases, with 9 bases lying between them. Here the CDR3 DNA reads TGCAGCGTTGAAGAGGGGGGAAGAGAGACCCAGTACTTC. Translated: CSVEEGGRETQYF.

This clone came up a few times. This CDR3 is CASSPSRGYNEQFF. CDR3 in DNA: TGTGCCAGCAGCCCCTCGAGGGGGTACAATGAGCAGTTCTTC. The chain links TRBV7-3 to TRBJ2-1; D perhaps matches TRBD1 (6 bases). CDR3 length: 14 amino acids. Germline CDR1 and CDR2: SGHTA and FQGTGA. V lost 5 bases, J lost 4 bases, and 12 bases lay in between.

V is TRBV5-1 and J is TRBJ2-7; 8 nucleotides align to TRBD1. The germline V gene encodes CDR1 SGHRS and CDR2 YFSETQ. Unmatched junction bases numbered 4, after V lost 0 bases and J lost 2 bases. The CDR3 consists of 15 residues. CDR3 loop: CASSLVGTGAYEQYF. CDR3 sequence (DNA): TGCGCCAGCAGCTTGGTGGGGACAGGAGCCTACGAGCAGTACTTC.

The J gene is TRBJ2-3, the V gene TRBV28, with 9 bases that match TRBD1. V was clipped by 3 bases and J by 3 bases; unmatched bases: 10. This CDR3 region has 17 residues. The germline V gene has CDR1 MDHEN and CDR2 SYDVKM. In nucleotides, the CDR3 is TGTGCCAGCAGTTTCTTAGCCGGGACAGGGCGGACAGATACGCAGTATTTT. This translates into CASSFLAGTGRTDTQYF.

This clone came up a few times. The chain carries TRBV10-3 and TRBJ1-2, with D possibly matching TRBD1 (5 bases). Looked up from germline, CDR1 is ENHRY and CDR2 is SYGVKD. The CDR3 loop spans 14 amino acids. V lost 3 bases, J lost 2 bases, and 10 bases lay in between. CDR3 sequence (DNA): TGTGCCATCAGTGAATTGGCAGGGAACTATGGCTACACCTTC. This codes for CAISELAGNYGYTF.

The rearrangement joins TRBV9 to TRBJ2-7, with D perhaps TRBD2 (6 bases). Trimming cost V 4 bases and J 6 bases, with 20 bases left between them. This CDR3 contains 15 residues. Germline V gives CDR1 SGDLS, CDR2 YYNGEE. The CDR3 sequence: CASSPVVRERGEQYF. The CDR3 DNA sequence: TGTGCCAGCAGCCCAGTAGTACGGGAGAGAGGCGAGCAGTACTTC.